This record covers a single T cell receptor beta chain. Its target is not known. This CDR3 is built from 15 residues. Germline assignment: CDR1 MNHEY and CDR2 SVGAGI. Trimming removed 4 bases from V and 7 bases from J; junction bases left unmatched: 10. The data belong to a study of OX40 agonist ivuxolimab in advanced cancers. About the study: In this trial design, patients received ivuxolimab intravenously at 0.01 to 10 mg/kg every 2 weeks. Study-level results: Low normalized T-cell clonal expansion was additionally recorded for some nonresponders. At doses 0.1 to 3.0 mg/kg, CD4+ and CD8+ clones expanded.

Using immunoSEQ multiplex PCR, the repertoire was profiled, and TCRdb retains in-frame clones only, with some absent. Seen here are under 90,000 clones, 70% to 90% observed once, and the top ten hold under 1%. The rearrangement links TRBV6-5 to TRBJ1-1; 9 bases are a match to TRBD1. The sample here was CD4+ or CD8+ T cells sorted from blood, taken in a trial of the OX40 agonist ivuxolimab. The TCR was taken from an adult with an advanced solid tumor such as melanoma, head and neck, liver or kidney cancer. In nucleotides, the CDR3 is TGTGCCAGCAGTTCTTTACAGGGGGCTAAAATTGAAGCTTTCTTT. As protein: CASSSLQGAKIEAFF.